One and the same sample provided the 13 T cell receptor beta chains below, sequenced in a study of blood T cell repertoires in COVID-19. Assay: immunoSEQ multiplex PCR; the TCRdb copy retains only in-frame clones and omits some. The sample records over 100,000 clones, 55% to 75% being singletons. The sample was peripheral blood. Every receptor here comes from a woman between 65 and 79 years old with acute or convalescent COVID-19.

The rearrangement joins TRBV29-1 to TRBJ1-5; D perhaps matches TRBD1 (5 bases). Germline V gene data show CDR1 as SQVTM and CDR2 as ANQGSEA. Trimming removed 4 bases at V and 3 bases at J, with 10 bases between. The CDR3 has 13 amino acids. The CDR3 protein is CSVVGGDNQPQHF. CDR3 sequence (DNA): TGCAGCGTTGTGGGAGGGGACAATCAGCCCCAGCATTTT.

This clone turned up a few times. The rearrangement joins TRBV3-1 (or the pseudogene TRBV3-2) to TRBJ2-7; TRBD2 aligns across 11 bases. Germline V lookup: CDR1 LGHDT, CDR2 YNNKEL (reference sequence). The CDR3 is 16 residues long. V shed 0 bases and J 4 bases; nucleotides not matched to a gene: 5. This chain's CDR3 is CASSQDRGLAVYEQYF. As DNA, the CDR3 is TGTGCCAGCAGCCAAGATCGGGGACTAGCGGTTTACGAGCAGTACTTC.

The rearrangement uses TRBV2 and TRBJ1-5; TRBD1 is a possible D gene (6 bases). The CDR3 length is 13 residues. Germline V gives CDR1 SNHLY, CDR2 FYNNEI. Trimming stripped 5 bases from V and 11 bases from J, with 16 bases between. The CDR3 nucleotides are TGTGCCAGCAGTACAGACAGGTTCGGGGCCCAGCATTTT. This sequence encodes CASSTDRFGAQHF.

The chain is built from TRBV27 and TRBJ2-2; 11 bases line up with TRBD2. The CDR3 has 17 residues. The V segment lost 6 bases and the J segment 3 bases; nucleotides outside the gene matches: 9. Per germline, CDR1 MNHEY and CDR2 SMNVEV (reference sequence). DNA of the CDR3: TGTGCCAGCAGCCATAGTAGCGGGAGGGCGGACACCGGGGAGCTGTTTTTT. Its translation is CASSHSSGRADTGELFF.

CDR3 bases: TGTGCCAGCGGGAGGGAACGCGGGGAGCTGTTTTTT. It is translated as CASGRERGELFF. The chain is built from TRBV6-5 and TRBJ2-2; 7 nucleotides align to TRBD2. V lost 8 bases, J lost 7 bases, and 4 bases stayed unmatched. The CDR3 spans 12 residues. CDR1 MNHEY and CDR2 SVGAGI come from the germline V gene.

V and J are TRBV27 and TRBJ1-5; D unclear. This CDR3 is 13 amino acids long. Germline V CDR1 and CDR2: MNHEY, SMNVEV (reference sequence). Trimming stripped 5 bases from V and 5 bases from J, with 10 bases between. CDR3: CASSPDRDQPQHF. The CDR3 DNA reads TGTGCCAGCAGTCCCGACCGGGATCAGCCCCAGCATTTT.

The V call is TRBV27, the J call TRBJ1-4; weak D call: TRBD1 (6 bases). CDR1 and CDR2 (germline): MNHEY, SMNVEV (reference sequence). CDR3 length equals 14 residues. Deletions cut 5 bases from V and 3 bases from J, with 10 bases between. The DNA of the CDR3 is TGTGCCAGCAGTACAGGGTGGGCTAATGAAAAACTGTTTTTT. The encoded protein is CASSTGWANEKLFF. The variable domain in full, with the rest retrieved from reference TRBV27 and TRBJ1-4, is EAQVTQNPRYLITVTGKKLTVTCSQNMNHEYMSWYRQDPGLGLRQIYYSMNVEVTDKGDVPEGYKVSRKEKRNFPLILESPSPNQTSLYFCASSTGWANEKLFFGSGTQLSVL.

The sample holds a few counts of this clone. The J gene is TRBJ2-7, the V gene TRBV19; tentative D call: TRBD1 (6 bases). V dropped 8 bases and J dropped 1 base, with 9 bases sitting between them. CDR3 length: 12 amino acids. In germline, CDR1 is LNHDA, CDR2 SQIVND (reference sequence). CDR3 region: CASGGQSYEQYF. DNA for the CDR3: TGTGCCAGTGGTGGACAGTCCTACGAGCAGTACTTC.

The chain recombines TRBV7-9 with TRBJ1-5; D is possibly TRBD1 (6 bases). The length of the CDR3 is 16 residues. Germline CDR1 reads SEHNR; CDR2 reads FQNEAQ (reference sequence). Trimming shortened V by 3 bases and J by 2 bases, and 14 bases separated the two germline ends. The CDR3 loop is CASSLSGVRGNQPQHF. Written as DNA, the CDR3 is TGTGCCAGCAGCTTGTCAGGGGTCAGGGGCAATCAGCCCCAGCATTTT.

The V and J genes are TRBV12-3 or TRBV12-4 and TRBJ1-1; D perhaps matches TRBD1 (5 bases). CDR3 size: 12 residues. V lost 2 bases, J lost 8 bases, and 9 bases lay in between. CDR3 sequence: CASSLQGREAFF. In DNA form, the CDR3 reads TGTGCCAGCAGTTTACAGGGTCGAGAAGCTTTCTTT.

The gene calls are TRBV14 and TRBJ1-6, with D maybe TRBD1 (5 bases). V was trimmed by 0 bases and J by 7 bases, leaving 10 bases between them. Germline values: CDR1 SGHDN, CDR2 FVKESK. The CDR3 is 15 amino acids. CDR3 region: CASSQEKGVNSPLHF. In nucleotides, the CDR3 is TGTGCCAGCAGCCAAGAAAAAGGGGTCAATTCACCCCTCCACTTT.

The rearrangement uses TRBV6-6 and TRBJ1-2; no clear D. The CDR3 totals 13 residues. Trimming pared 8 bases from V and 0 bases from J, leaving 10 bases between. Germline V gene sequence: CDR1 MNHNY, CDR2 SVGAGI (reference sequence). The CDR3 here is CASRLNTNYGYTF. The CDR3 nucleotides are TGTGCCAGCCGACTTAATACTAACTATGGCTACACCTTC.

This clone was counted a single time. The J gene is TRBJ1-1, the V gene TRBV6-5; 9 bases are a match to TRBD1. The CDR3 has 13 amino acids. The V and J ends lost 7 bases and 4 bases, in that order; junction bases with no gene match: 4. Looked up from germline, CDR1 is MNHEY and CDR2 is SVGAGI. The CDR3, as DNA: TGTGCCAGCACCGGGACAGGGCGCACTGAAGCTTTCTTT. Its protein product is CASTGTGRTEAFF.